The 25 T cell receptor beta chains below come from one sample, sequenced in a study of T cell repertoires in cytomegalovirus infection. These receptors lack a known antigen. TCRdb independently ran MiXCR on the reads; one entry per CDR3 protein. Of approximately 110,000 distinct CDR3 sequences listed, about 40% are singletons. The sequencing here drew on CD8+ T cells from cultured PBMCs, taken from culture after CMV antigen stimulation. The receptors derive from a human donor in good health (CMV status not recorded). Some clones in this sample may be carry-over from other donors' samples.

In this sample, this clonotype turned up many times. The rearrangement links TRBV7-2 to TRBJ2-5; D call uncertain. CDR1 is SGHTA, CDR2 FQGNSA, per germline. The CDR3 runs to 15 residues. V dropped 5 bases and J dropped 1 base, with 14 bases sitting between them. The CDR3 loop reads CASSPGPAFQETQYF. The CDR3 bases are TGTGCCAGCAGCCCAGGCCCGGCTTTCCAAGAGACCCAGTACTTC.

V usage is TRBV19 and J usage is TRBJ1-5; no firm D call. The CDR3 contains 12 residues. The germline V gene has CDR1 LNHDA and CDR2 SQIVND (reference sequence). V was trimmed by 10 bases and J by 3 bases, leaving 10 bases between them. The chain's CDR3 is CATRGINQPQHF. In DNA form, the CDR3 reads TGTGCCACCCGGGGTATCAATCAGCCCCAGCATTTT.

Concerning this clonotype itself: An end of the junction does not agree with germline; a read error may underlie this. V gene TRBV7-4 combines with J gene TRBJ2-1, with D possibly matching TRBD2 (6 bases). The germline V gene encodes CDR1 SGHVT and CDR2 SQSDAQ. CDR3 size: 13 residues. CDR3 in DNA: TGTGCCAGCAGCCCCCCACTTGGGGACTCCCGCCGCTTC. Translating it yields CASSPPLGDSRRF.

This clonotype was seen just once. The V gene is TRBV10-3, the J gene TRBJ2-3, with D possibly matching TRBD2 (6 bases). Looked up from germline, CDR1 is ENHRY and CDR2 is SYGVKD. The V end lost 0 bases, the J end lost 4 bases, and 11 bases lay between the germline ends. The CDR3 runs to 15 residues. CDR3 bases: TGTGCCATCAGTGAGTCGAATTCGGGGGCAGATACGCAGTATTTT. This encodes CAISESNSGADTQYF.

This clonotype was observed a few times. V and J are TRBV7-9 and TRBJ1-2; 7 positions agree with TRBD1. Per germline, CDR1 SEHNR and CDR2 FQNEAQ (reference sequence). J gave up 4 bases and V 7 bases, and 3 bases lay outside the gene matches. CDR3 size: 12 residues. This CDR3 reads CASTAGGYGYTF. CDR3 DNA: TGTGCCAGCACCGCAGGGGGCTATGGCTACACCTTC.

The chain couples TRBV4-1 to TRBJ1-2; the match to TRBD1 covers 9 bases. J gave up 7 bases and V 0 bases, and 12 bases lay outside the gene matches. The V gene's germline CDR1 is MGHRA and CDR2 YSYEKL. The CDR3 runs to 17 residues. The CDR3 DNA reads TGCGCCAGCAGCCAAGAGGCGGCGGGACAGGGTTCGTCTGGCTACACCTTC. Its protein product is CASSQEAAGQGSSGYTF.

The chain joins TRBV20-1 to TRBJ2-1; tentatively, D is TRBD2 (5 bases). CDR1 DFQATT and CDR2 SNEGSKA come from the germline V gene (reference sequence). The V end was cut by 4 bases, the J end by 0 bases, with 16 bases between. The CDR3 covers 16 residues. The CDR3, as DNA: TGCAGTGCTAAACCTTCGACGGGGAGCTCCTACAATGAGCAGTTCTTC. It is translated as CSAKPSTGSSYNEQFF.

This rearrangement joins TRBV7-4 to TRBJ2-7; D unresolved. The length of the CDR3 is 11 residues. The ends were cut back, 8 bases at V and 3 bases at J, with 8 bases in the middle. Per the germline V gene, CDR1 is SGHVT and CDR2 is SQSDAQ. In nucleotides, the CDR3 is TGTGCCAGCCTACGTCACTACGAGCAGTACTTC. Translated: CASLRHYEQYF.

This clonotype has more than one count but fewer than ten. The genes are TRBV7-2 and TRBJ2-5; 10 nucleotides align to TRBD2. From germline, CDR1 is SGHTA and CDR2 FQGNSA. The CDR3 totals 13 residues. With V trimmed by 6 bases and J by 5 bases, 3 bases remained unmatched. The CDR3 region has the DNA TGTGCCAGCAGTCTTAGCGGGGGGGAGACCCAGTACTTC. The encoded protein is CASSLSGGETQYF.

The sample holds many counts of this clonotype. This chain joins TRBV13 and TRBJ1-1; a weak D match, TRBD1 (5 bases). Germline V CDR1 and CDR2: PRHDT, FYEKMQ (reference sequence). This CDR3 spans 14 amino acids. Trimming cost V 4 bases and J 1 base, with 10 bases left between them. The CDR3 reads CASSSRQTNTEAFF. The DNA of the CDR3 is TGTGCCAGCAGCTCAAGACAGACGAACACTGAAGCTTTCTTT.

The chain uses TRBV19 and TRBJ1-5; TRBD1 is a possible D gene (5 bases). From germline, CDR1 is LNHDA and CDR2 SQIVND (reference sequence). Trimming cost V 3 bases and J 0 bases, with 9 bases left between them. The CDR3 spans 15 residues. This CDR3 reads CASSMDGGSNQPQHF. The CDR3 DNA reads TGTGCCAGTAGTATGGACGGGGGTAGCAATCAGCCCCAGCATTTT.

The chain uses TRBV20-1 and TRBJ2-7; 10 bases match TRBD1. The junction had 7 bases not matched to a gene; V was cut back by 6 bases and J by 5 bases. The CDR3 is 13 amino acids. Per the germline V gene, CDR1 is DFQATT and CDR2 is SNEGSKA (reference sequence). CDR3 DNA: TGCAGTGCCCCCGGGGACAGGGGCGACGAGCAGTACTTC. It encodes CSAPGDRGDEQYF.

The V call is TRBV7-8, the J call TRBJ2-1; 9 bases match TRBD2. The CDR3 is 16 amino acids. Germline V gene lookup returns CDR1 SGHVS and CDR2 FQNEAQ. The trim removed 1 base at V and 8 bases at J, leaving 9 bases unmatched. The CDR3 nucleotides are TGTGCCAGCAGCTTAGTAAGGCGGGGGGGCAAGGATGAGCAGTTCTTC. Amino acid sequence: CASSLVRRGGKDEQFF.

J is TRBJ2-6 and V is TRBV7-9; TRBD1 agrees at 8 bases. V trimming: 5 bases; J trimming: 2 bases; junction bases outside the gene matches: 11. CDR3 length: 18 residues. Germline values: CDR1 SEHNR, CDR2 FQNEAQ (reference sequence). The CDR3: CASSPPPGQGAGANVLTF. The DNA of the CDR3 is TGTGCCAGCAGCCCCCCCCCCGGACAGGGTGCTGGGGCCAACGTCCTGACTTTC.

The rearrangement joins TRBV7-6 to TRBJ2-7; D remains unclear. The CDR3 is 14 residues long. Trimming removed 3 bases from V and 0 bases from J, with 9 bases in between. Germline assignment: CDR1 SGHVS and CDR2 FNYEAQ. The CDR3 loop is CASSLALASYEQYF. The CDR3 DNA is TGTGCCAGCAGCTTGGCACTCGCCTCCTACGAGCAGTACTTC.

This chain uses TRBV2 with TRBJ2-3; 9 bases match TRBD1. V shed 5 bases, J shed 6 bases, and the junction held 9 bases outside the gene matches. Germline V gene lookup returns CDR1 SNHLY and CDR2 FYNNEI. This CDR3 has 15 residues. CDR3 in amino acids: CASSLGQGTEDTQYF. The CDR3 coding sequence is TGTGCCAGCAGTTTGGGACAGGGCACAGAGGATACGCAGTATTTT.

The rearrangement links TRBV28 to TRBJ2-3, with D possibly TRBD1 on 5 matching bases. In germline, CDR1 is MDHEN, CDR2 SYDVKM. The germline V and J ends were trimmed by 1 base and 5 bases, with 16 bases remaining between them. The length of the CDR3 is 16 residues. The CDR3, as DNA: TGTGCCAGCAGTTTATACCCGACAGCCCAGGGAGATACGCAGTATTTT. Amino acids: CASSLYPTAQGDTQYF.

The V and J genes are TRBV24-1 and TRBJ2-2; TRBD2 matches at 8 bases. Germline loops: CDR1 KGHDR, CDR2 SFDVKD. The CDR3 spans 16 residues. Trimming took 3 bases from V and 1 from J; bases not matched to a gene: 3. CDR3: CATSDNSGGNTGELFF. As DNA, the CDR3 is TGTGCCACCAGTGATAACAGCGGGGGGAACACCGGGGAGCTGTTTTTT.

V usage is TRBV7-8 and J usage is TRBJ2-1; 9 bases align to TRBD1. The V gene's germline CDR1 is SGHVS and CDR2 FQNEAQ. The CDR3 extends over 16 amino acids. Trimming removed 2 bases from V and 2 bases from J; junction bases left unmatched: 4. The CDR3 here is CASSLWGQGTYNEQFF. CDR3 sequence (DNA): TGTGCCAGCAGCTTATGGGGACAGGGCACCTACAATGAGCAGTTCTTC.

Only a few counts were recorded for this clonotype. The V gene is TRBV7-6, the J gene TRBJ2-7; 9 nucleotides match TRBD1. This CDR3 is 14 amino acids long. The V and J ends lost 1 base and 3 bases, in that order; junction bases with no gene match: 1. The V gene's germline CDR1 is SGHVS and CDR2 FNYEAQ. The CDR3 coding sequence is TGTGCCAGCAGCTTAGGGGGACAGGGCTACGAGCAGTACTTC. Amino acid sequence: CASSLGGQGYEQYF.

In DNA, the CDR3 is TGCAGTGCTAGCGAAATAACTAGACCGCTTCAGGGGGGCTACAATGAGCAGTTCTTC. Amino acid sequence: CSASEITRPLQGGYNEQFF. This chain joins TRBV20-1 and TRBJ2-1, with D tentatively TRBD1 (7 bases). V gave up 3 bases and J gave up 3 bases, with 27 bases separating them. Germline lookup yields CDR1 DFQATT and CDR2 SNEGSKA (reference sequence). The CDR3 totals 19 residues.

V is TRBV12-3 or TRBV12-4 and J is TRBJ2-1, with D perhaps TRBD2 (6 bases). Trimming pared 3 bases from V and 8 bases from J, leaving 8 bases between. CDR3 length: 12 amino acids. The CDR3 DNA is TGTGCCAGCAGTTTTTGGGGGGATGAGCAGTTCTTC. It translates to CASSFWGDEQFF.

The CDR3 loop is CASGPSYEQYF. The CDR3 DNA reads TGTGCTAGTGGTCCCAGTTACGAGCAGTACTTC. This chain connects TRBV12-5 to TRBJ2-7; D not resolved. V was pared by 5 bases and J by 4 bases, with 6 bases between. This CDR3 comprises 11 residues. Germline V CDR1 and CDR2: LGHNT, FRNRAP.

This clonotype was observed many times. The chain carries TRBV7-6 and TRBJ1-4, with D maybe TRBD1 (6 bases). This CDR3 contains 20 residues. Germline CDR1 and CDR2: SGHVS and FNYEAQ. Trimming pared 5 bases from V and 0 bases from J, leaving 25 bases between. CDR3 region: CASSPWTAVRVNTTNEKLFF. Here the CDR3 DNA reads TGTGCCAGCAGCCCGTGGACAGCGGTTCGGGTGAATACAACTAATGAAAAACTGTTTTTT.

The sample holds one count of this clonotype. The genes are TRBV23-1 and TRBJ2-2, with D uncertain. TRBV23-1 is designated an ORF whose function remains uncertain. V was cut by 2 bases and J by 3 bases, with 31 bases left in between. The CDR3 is 22 amino acids. The CDR3, as DNA: TGCGCCAGCAGTCAAGGCTCCGGGTACCCTAACTCTCCCCCGCTCTACACCGGGGAGCTGTTTTTT. Residues: CASSQGSGYPNSPPLYTGELFF.